The sequence of this T cell receptor (beta chain) was determined in a study of control samples from healthy donors and cancer patients. In its sample, this clone was seen once. V was pared by 7 bases and J by 4 bases, with 8 bases of the junction left unmatched. Germline CDR1 and CDR2: MNHNS and SASEGT. CDR3 size: 14 residues. Assay: immunoSEQ multiplex PCR; the TCRdb copy retains only in-frame clones and omits some. This sample yields tens of thousands of clones, of which 70% to 90% are seen a single time; around 5.4% belongs to the top ten. This chain connects TRBV6-1 to TRBJ1-2; 8 positions match TRBD1. Sequenced material: blood. The clonotype comes from a woman between 50 and 59 years old in good health. CDR3 region: CASNIRQGPYGYTF. CDR3 coding DNA: TGTGCCAGCAACATAAGACAGGGGCCCTATGGCTACACCTTC.